These 14 T cell receptor beta chains share one sample of origin, sequenced in a study of T cells in Graves' hyperthyroidism and ophthalmopathy. It was RNA transcripts that yielded the amplified TCR beta CDR3 regions. The TCR CDR3 was amplified in a first-round RT-PCR using the HTBI primer set. MiXCR, applied by TCRdb to the multiplex PCR reads, yields one record per CDR3 protein. The table has some 530,000 distinct CDR3 sequences, 22% seen once. The sample was blood. Receptors were obtained from a woman aged 65 to 85 with Graves' ophthalmopathy.

J is TRBJ2-6 and V is TRBV4-2; D may be TRBD2 (5 bases). Per germline, CDR1 LGHNA and CDR2 YNFKEQ. The CDR3 runs to 16 residues. The ends were cut back, 0 bases at V and 2 bases at J, with 8 bases in the middle. In nucleotides, the CDR3 is TGTGCCAGCAGCCAAGATTGGACTGCTGGGGCCAACGTCCTGACTTTC. Its translation is CASSQDWTAGANVLTF.

The J gene is TRBJ2-3, the V gene TRBV24-1, with D tentatively TRBD2 (5 bases). Germline CDR1 KGHDR, CDR2 SFDVKD. This CDR3 has 15 amino acids. V was trimmed by 4 bases and J by 0 bases, leaving 10 bases between them. This chain's CDR3 is CATSDRGFSTDTQYF. For the CDR3, the DNA is TGTGCCACCAGTGACCGCGGGTTTAGCACAGATACGCAGTATTTT.

The rearrangement joins TRBV5-1 to TRBJ1-1; TRBD1 might be the D (5 bases). Germline assignment: CDR1 SGHRS and CDR2 YFSETQ. V was shortened by 5 bases and J by 3 bases, with 14 bases between the two germline ends. The CDR3 totals 14 residues. In nucleotides, the CDR3 is TGCGCCAGCAGGAGGGGAGCCACAGACACTGAAGCTTTCTTT. This gives the protein CASRRGATDTEAFF.

The gene calls are TRBV4-1 and TRBJ2-3; D possibly corresponds to TRBD1 (5 bases). Trimming removed 4 bases from V and 2 bases from J, with 13 bases in between. CDR1 and CDR2 from the germline V gene are MGHRA and YSYEKL. The CDR3 extends over 15 amino acids. Here the CDR3 reads CASSRQGVITDTQYF. The DNA for the CDR3 is TGCGCCAGCAGCCGACAAGGGGTCATCACAGATACGCAGTATTTT.

The gene calls are TRBV18 and TRBJ1-1, with D tentatively TRBD1 (5 bases). The CDR3 runs 13 residues. V dropped 3 bases and J dropped 5 bases, with 10 bases sitting between them. CDR1 is KGHSH, CDR2 LQKENI, per germline. Written as DNA, the CDR3 is TGTGCCAGCTCACCCCGGGCAGGGACTGAAGCTTTCTTT. Amino acids: CASSPRAGTEAFF. Full variable domain (remainder filled in from reference TRBV18 and TRBJ1-1): NAGVMQNPRHLVRRRGQEARLRCSPMKGHSHVYWYRQLPEEGLKFMVYLQKENIIDESGMPKERFSAEFPKEGPSILRIQQVVRGDSAAYFCASSPRAGTEAFFGQGTRLTVV.

The chain is built from TRBV7-9 and TRBJ2-7, with D unclear. V lost 1 base and J 3 bases, leaving 7 bases between the germline ends. Germline V lookup: CDR1 SEHNR, CDR2 FQNEAQ (reference sequence). The CDR3 contains 13 residues. The CDR3 bases are TGTGCCAGCAGCTTAGATTTGGGCTACGAGCAGTACTTC. Amino acids: CASSLDLGYEQYF.

This clonotype is a singleton in its sample. The CDR3 region has the DNA TGCAGTGCTAGAAGGGGACTCCAAGAGACCCAGTACTTC. As protein: CSARRGLQETQYF. The chain joins TRBV20-1 to TRBJ2-5, with a tentative D call TRBD2 (6 bases). Germline V gene data show CDR1 as DFQATT and CDR2 as SNEGSKA (reference sequence). V shed 2 bases and J shed 1 base, with 8 bases lying between them. This CDR3 comprises 13 residues.

This clonotype has only a few counts. A much larger clone sits a single nucleotide away, making a read error possible. V and J are TRBV20-1 and TRBJ2-2, with 11 bases fitting TRBD1. J was trimmed by 9 bases and V by 5 bases; bases with no gene match: 8. The CDR3 consists of 14 residues. CDR1 and CDR2 (germline): DFQATT, SNEGSKA (reference sequence). The CDR3 DNA reads TGCAGTGCTGGACAGGGGGCGTCCCCCAGGGAGCTGTTTTTT. Its translation is CSAGQGASPRELFF.

This clonotype was detected a few times. The J gene is TRBJ2-7, the V gene TRBV11-2; D unclear. Germline CDR1 reads SGHAT; CDR2 reads FQNNGV. The ends were cut back, 5 bases at V and 9 bases at J, with 14 bases in the middle. CDR3 length: 12 amino acids. As DNA, the CDR3 is TGTGCCAGCAGCCACTCTACTCCTCGGCAGTACTTC. This gives the protein CASSHSTPRQYF.

The chain carries TRBV7-2 and TRBJ2-7; D is ambiguous. V dropped 5 bases and J dropped 0 bases, with 8 bases sitting between them. CDR1 and CDR2 (germline): SGHTA, FQGNSA. The CDR3 loop spans 13 amino acids. The CDR3 here is CASSIRLSYEQYF. DNA of the CDR3: TGTGCCAGCAGCATCAGACTCTCCTACGAGCAGTACTTC.

This clonotype was counted ten times or more. The CDR3 loop reads CSAKRLGQMNTEAFF. The DNA of the CDR3 is TGCAGTGCTAAGCGCCTGGGACAGATGAACACTGAAGCTTTCTTT. The V and J genes are TRBV20-1 and TRBJ1-1; 7 nucleotides match TRBD1. Germline V gives CDR1 DFQATT, CDR2 SNEGSKA (reference sequence). V was pared by 4 bases and J by 0 bases, with 8 bases of the junction left unmatched. The CDR3 length is 15 residues.

V usage is TRBV20-1 and J usage is TRBJ2-2; D ambiguous. Looked up from germline, CDR1 is DFQATT and CDR2 is SNEGSKA (reference sequence). The CDR3 spans 11 residues. Trimming removed 6 bases from V and 4 bases from J, with 6 bases in between. CDR3 in DNA: TGCAGTGCGGATACCACCGGGGAGCTGTTTTTT. It specifies CSADTTGELFF.

The chain recombines TRBV29-1 with TRBJ2-5, with D maybe TRBD2 (5 bases). The V and J ends lost 7 bases and 2 bases respectively, with 17 bases between them. Germline V CDR1 and CDR2: SQVTM, ANQGSEA. The CDR3 has 14 amino acids. DNA for the CDR3: TGCAGCGCCCCAGTTTCCGGGATGCAAGAGACCCAGTACTTC. Translated: CSAPVSGMQETQYF.

This clonotype was recorded at least ten times. The chain links TRBV11-2 to TRBJ2-3, with TRBD2 identical over 12 bases. Germline V CDR1 and CDR2: SGHAT, FQNNGV. After removal of 1 base from V and 7 bases from J, the junction contained 3 bases not matched to a gene. The CDR3 is made up of 15 amino acids. The CDR3 nucleotides are TGTGCCAGCAGCTTAGTGACTAGCGGGAGTAATACGCAGTATTTT. Encoded protein: CASSLVTSGSNTQYF.